This entry concerns a single TCR beta chain. The antigen is unknown. The DNA ends 3 residues before the CDR3 does, and the rest of the CDR3 is filled in from the germline J gene. V shed 1 base and J shed 7 bases, with 10 bases lying between them. There are 14 residues in the CDR3. Germline V gives CDR1 MGHRA, CDR2 YSYEKL. Sequencing used immunoSEQ multiplex PCR; TCRdb keeps in-frame clones, though not all of them. The sample includes about 30,000 clones. Cervical HPV DNA detected by MY09/MY11 PCR, typed by dot-blot. These data belong to a study of T cells in women clearing cervical HPV infection. The study's findings and limits: Repertoire richness, not evenness, was significantly elevated in CIN3+ cases versus controls.

J is TRBJ2-2 and V is TRBV4-1; TRBD2 is a possible D gene (6 bases). The receptor's source is a woman between 18 and 69 years old with a cervical HPV16 infection that either progressed to CIN3+ or cleared (not recorded which). The sequencing input was blood buffy coat. The CDR3 sequence: CASSQGTSIGELFF. The CDR3 DNA, read in part, is TGCGCCAGCAGCCAAGGCACTAGCATCGGGGAG.